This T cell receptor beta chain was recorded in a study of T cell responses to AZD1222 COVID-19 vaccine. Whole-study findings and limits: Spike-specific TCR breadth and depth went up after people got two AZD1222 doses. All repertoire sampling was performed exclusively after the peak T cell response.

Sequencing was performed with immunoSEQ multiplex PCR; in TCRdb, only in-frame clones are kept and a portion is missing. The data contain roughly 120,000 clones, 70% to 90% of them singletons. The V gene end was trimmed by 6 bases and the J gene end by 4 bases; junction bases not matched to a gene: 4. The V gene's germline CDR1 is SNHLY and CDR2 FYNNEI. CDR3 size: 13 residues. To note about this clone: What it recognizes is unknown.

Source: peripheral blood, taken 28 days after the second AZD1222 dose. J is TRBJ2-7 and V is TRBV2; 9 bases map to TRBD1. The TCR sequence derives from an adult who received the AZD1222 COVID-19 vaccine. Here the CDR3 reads CASSPGTGYEQYF. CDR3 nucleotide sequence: TGTGCCAGCAGCCCCGGGACAGGGTACGAGCAGTACTTC. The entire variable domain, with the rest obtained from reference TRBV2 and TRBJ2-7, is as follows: EPEVTQTPSHQVTQMGQEVILRCVPISNHLYFYWYRQILGQKVEFLVSFYNNEISEKSEIFDDQFSVERPDGSNFTLKIRSTKLEDSAMYFCASSPGTGYEQYFGPGTRLTVT.